The clone carrying this T cell receptor (beta chain) was counted at least ten times. If no ophthalmopathy appeared within 18 months of follow-up, hyperthyroidism was termed stable. Patients were excluded if they had other autoimmune diseases or uncontrolled infections, and likewise if pregnancy or lactation applied. The authors isolated PBMCs from around 10 ml of fresh peripheral blood. V lost 1 base to trimming and J lost 0 bases, with 15 bases between them. The CDR3 is 17 amino acids. CDR1 and CDR2 (germline): MNHEY, SVGAGI. The data were obtained in a study of Graves' ophthalmopathy and Graves' hyperthyroidism. The study amplified TCR beta CDR3 regions using RNA transcripts. RT-PCR was first run with HTBI primers, then multiplex PCR in a second round. Via MiXCR, TCRdb re-called the multiplex PCR reads, giving one row per CDR3 protein. Of 350,000 to 400,000 distinct CDR3 sequences in the sample, about 16% were seen once.

The source of this sequence is a young woman with stable Graves' hyperthyroidism. This chain joins TRBV6-5 and TRBJ1-1, with D possibly matching TRBD1 (6 bases). Source material: peripheral blood. The CDR3 nucleotides are TGTGCCAGCAGTTACTTCCAGGGTGAGGGGGTGAACACTGAAGCTTTCTTT. Its protein is CASSYFQGEGVNTEAFF.